The sequence of this TCR beta chain was determined in a study of cytomegalovirus exposure and HLA in healthy donors. Germline loops: CDR1 SGHTA, CDR2 FQGNSA. The length of the CDR3 is 17 residues. Comments on this clone: One end of the junction does not line up with germline, which may come from a read error.

PCR primers comprised 60 Vbeta and 13 Jbeta primers. TCRdb's table, derived via immunoSEQ multiplex PCR, lists solely in-frame clones and lacks some. The repertoire consists of roughly 93,000 clones, with 80% occurring once and the leading ten covering around 7%. Sequencing was done on a sample of PBMCs. The chain recombines TRBV7-2 with TRBJ2-1, with 11 bases matching TRBD2. The source is a man aged 30 to 45 in good health and CMV-seronegative. This chain's CDR3 is CASTLGPTSGSYNERFF. The CDR3 nucleotides read TGTGCCAGCACCCTGGGCCCCACTAGCGGGAGCTACAATGAGCGGTTCTTC.